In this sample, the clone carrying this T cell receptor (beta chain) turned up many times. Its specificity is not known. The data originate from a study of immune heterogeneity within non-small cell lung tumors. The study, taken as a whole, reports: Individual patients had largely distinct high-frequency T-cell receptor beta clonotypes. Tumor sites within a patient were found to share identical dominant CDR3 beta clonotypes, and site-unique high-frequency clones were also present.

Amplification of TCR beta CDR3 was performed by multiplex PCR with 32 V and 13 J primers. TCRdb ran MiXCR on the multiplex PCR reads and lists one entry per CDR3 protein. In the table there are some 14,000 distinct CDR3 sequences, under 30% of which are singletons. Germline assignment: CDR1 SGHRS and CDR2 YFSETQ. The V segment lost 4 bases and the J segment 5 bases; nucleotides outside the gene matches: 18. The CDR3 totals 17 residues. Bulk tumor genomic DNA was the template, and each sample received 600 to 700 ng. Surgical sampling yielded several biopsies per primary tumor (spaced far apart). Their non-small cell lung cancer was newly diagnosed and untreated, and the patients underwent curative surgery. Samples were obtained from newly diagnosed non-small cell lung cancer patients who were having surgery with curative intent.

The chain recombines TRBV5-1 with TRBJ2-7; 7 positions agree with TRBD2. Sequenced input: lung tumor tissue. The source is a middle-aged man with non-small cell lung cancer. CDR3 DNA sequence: TGCGCCAGCAGCCTGGTAAAACGTACCGGGACTATCAACGAGCAGTACTTC. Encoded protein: CASSLVKRTGTINEQYF.